The 5 T cell receptor beta chains presented below share a single source sample, sequenced in a study of graft-versus-host responses after intestinal transplantation. Only in-frame clones appear in the TCRdb table, and some are missing; sequencing was by immunoSEQ multiplex PCR. Here the sample spans around 95,000 clones, roughly 87% being singletons. Antigens for these TCRs are unknown. The sample was unstimulated CD4+ T cells sorted from spleen or lymph node cells, taken before transplant. Source of these receptors: a human donor who was the organ donor for an intestinal transplant.

This clone was recorded once. The V and J genes are TRBV19 and TRBJ1-4; no clear D gene. Germline lookup yields CDR1 LNHDA and CDR2 SQIVND (reference sequence). The CDR3 consists of 12 residues. V dropped 3 bases and J dropped 8 bases, with 7 bases sitting between them. In DNA, the CDR3 is TGTGCCAGTAGTATCGGTGGCGAAAAACTGTTTTTT. This sequence encodes CASSIGGEKLFF.

This chain uses TRBV5-1 with TRBJ1-2; TRBD1 agrees at 8 bases. CDR3 length: 16 residues. J lost 1 base, V lost 4 bases, and 9 bases had no gene match. Germline CDR1 and CDR2: SGHRS and YFSETQ. The CDR3 DNA sequence: TGCGCCAGCAGCAGCTCCGGGACAGGATATAACTATGGCTACACCTTC. Its translation is CASSSSGTGYNYGYTF.

This clone came up a few times. The chain has TRBV7-9 and TRBJ1-3; D uncertain. This CDR3 spans 14 amino acids. V lost 7 bases to trimming and J lost 3 bases, with 13 bases between them. Germline CDR1 SEHNR, CDR2 FQNEAQ (reference sequence). The CDR3 region is CASTSRGRGNTIYF. The CDR3 bases are TGTGCCAGCACCTCCAGAGGGCGTGGAAACACCATATATTTT.

CDR3 residues: CASSPMGLEETQYF. DNA for the CDR3: TGTGCCAGCTCACCTATGGGGTTAGAGGAGACCCAGTACTTC. The genes are TRBV18 and TRBJ2-5; no clear D gene. The CDR3 extends over 14 amino acids. The germline CDR1 and CDR2 sequences are KGHSH and LQKENI. Trimming shortened V by 3 bases and J by 5 bases, and 13 bases separated the two germline ends.

This chain uses TRBV4-1 with TRBJ1-5; D is perhaps TRBD1 (5 bases). This CDR3 is 18 amino acids long. Germline V CDR1 and CDR2: MGHRA, YSYEKL. Trimming removed 3 bases from V and 2 bases from J, with 20 bases in between. Here the CDR3 reads CASSHPSGRGGGNQPQHF. The CDR3 DNA follows: TGCGCCAGCAGCCACCCCTCCGGCCGGGGAGGGGGCAATCAGCCCCAGCATTTT.